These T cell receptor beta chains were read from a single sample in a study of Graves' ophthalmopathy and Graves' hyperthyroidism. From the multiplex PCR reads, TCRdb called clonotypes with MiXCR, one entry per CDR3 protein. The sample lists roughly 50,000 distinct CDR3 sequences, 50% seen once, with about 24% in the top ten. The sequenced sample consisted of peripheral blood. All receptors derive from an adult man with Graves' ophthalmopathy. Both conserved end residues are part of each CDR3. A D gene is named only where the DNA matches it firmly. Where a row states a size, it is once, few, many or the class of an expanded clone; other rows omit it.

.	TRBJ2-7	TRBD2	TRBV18	CASPPRGTAGGPSEQYF	TGTGCCAGCCCACCGAGAGGAACAGCGGGAGGGCCTAGCGAGCAGTACTTC
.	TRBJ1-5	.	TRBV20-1	CSVNTGKLSNQPQHF	TGCAGTGTCAACACGGGGAAACTTAGCAATCAGCCCCAGCATTTT
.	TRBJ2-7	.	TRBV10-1	CASSSMGFTRAEQYF	TGCGCCAGCTCCTCCATGGGTTTCACCCGGGCCGAGCAGTACTTC
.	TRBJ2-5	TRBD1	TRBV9	CASSGAGGPGTQYF	TGTGCCAGCAGCGGGGCAGGGGGCCCTGGGACCCAGTACTTC
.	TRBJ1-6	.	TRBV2	CASSGEASGSPLHF	TGTGCCAGCAGTGGAGAGGCCAGCGGTTCACCCCTCCACTTT
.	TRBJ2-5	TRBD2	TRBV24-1	CAIGLAGGKETQYF	TGTGCGATTGGACTAGCGGGCGGTAAAGAGACCCAGTACTTC
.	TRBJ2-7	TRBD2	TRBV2	CASSQGPSGDTYEQYF	TGTGCCAGCAGTCAAGGACCTAGCGGGGATACCTACGAGCAGTACTTC
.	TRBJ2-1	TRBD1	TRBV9	CASSLEKGQSNTIYNEQFF	TGTGCCAGCAGCCTTGAAAAGGGACAGAGCAACACCATATACAATGAGCAGTTCTTC
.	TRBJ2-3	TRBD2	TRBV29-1	CSVESLAASTDTQYF	TGCAGCGTTGAGTCGCTAGCGGCCAGCACAGATACGCAGTATTTT
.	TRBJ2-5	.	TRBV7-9	CASSLGARSETQYF	TGTGCCAGCAGCTTAGGGGCTAGAAGCGAGACCCAGTACTTC
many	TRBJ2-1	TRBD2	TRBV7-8	CASSFWGLAGGSNEQFF	TGTGCCAGCAGCTTTTGGGGACTAGCGGGAGGTAGCAATGAGCAGTTCTTC
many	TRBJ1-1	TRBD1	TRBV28	CASSSTGVLGTEAFF	TGTGCCAGCAGTTCAACAGGGGTTTTGGGCACTGAAGCTTTCTTT
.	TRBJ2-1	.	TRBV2	CASSRTRSTDTQYEQFF	TGTGCCAGCAGTCGGACACGAAGCACAGATACGCAGTATGAGCAGTTCTTC
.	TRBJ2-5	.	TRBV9	CASSVGPYQETQYF	TGTGCCAGCAGCGTAGGGCCGTACCAAGAGACCCAGTACTTC
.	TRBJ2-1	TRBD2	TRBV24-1	CATSPGLAGGRNEQFF	TGTGCCACCAGCCCGGGACTAGCGGGGGGACGCAATGAGCAGTTCTTC
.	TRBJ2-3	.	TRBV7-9	CASSRRDGGAADTQYF	TGTGCCAGCAGTCGACGAGACGGCGGGGCCGCAGATACGCAGTATTTT
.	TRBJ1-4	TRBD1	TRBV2	CASIDRLGTANEKLFF	TGTGCCAGCATCGACCGCTTGGGGACAGCGAATGAAAAACTGTTTTTT
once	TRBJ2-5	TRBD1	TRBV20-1	CSARDGQGEQETQYF	TGCAGTGCTAGAGATGGACAGGGGGAACAAGAGACCCAGTACTTC
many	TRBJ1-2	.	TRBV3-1	CASSQAGNRGYTF	TGTGCCAGCAGCCAAGCTGGCAATCGCGGCTACACCTTC
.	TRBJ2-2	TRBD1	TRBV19	CASSIGTGTGELFF	TGTGCCAGTAGTATTGGGACAGGCACCGGGGAGCTGTTTTTT
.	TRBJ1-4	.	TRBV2	CASSEMRGWEKLFF	TGTGCCAGCAGTGAAATGCGGGGGTGGGAAAAACTGTTTTTT
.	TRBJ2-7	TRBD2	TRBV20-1	CSARGGLVYEQCF	TGCAGCGCTAGGGGGGGACTAGTCTACGAGCAGTGCTTC
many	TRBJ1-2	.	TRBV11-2	CASSLTRDLYGYTF	TGTGCCAGCAGCCTGACCCGGGACTTATATGGCTACACCTTC
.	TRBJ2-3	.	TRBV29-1	CSHTRNTDMQYF	TGCAGCCACACTAGGAACACAGACATGCAGTATTTT
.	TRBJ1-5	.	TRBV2	CASSEMTGGNQPQHF	TGTGCCAGCAGTGAAATGACCGGAGGGAATCAGCCCCAGCATTTT
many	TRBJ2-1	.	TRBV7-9	CASSLAGVSYNEQFF	TGTGCCAGCAGCTTAGCGGGCGTCTCCTACAATGAGCAGTTCTTC
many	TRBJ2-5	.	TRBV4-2	CASSQEAGTFQETQYF	TGTGCCAGCAGCCAAGAGGCGGGGACTTTTCAAGAGACCCAGTACTTC
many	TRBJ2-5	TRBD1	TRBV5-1	CASIGQVLGETQYF	TGCGCCAGCATAGGACAGGTTTTAGGAGAGACCCAGTACTTC
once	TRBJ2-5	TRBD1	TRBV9	CAGSVGGGCGQETQYF	TGTGCCGGCAGCGTAGGGGGCGGCTGCGGCCAAGAGACCCAGTACTTC
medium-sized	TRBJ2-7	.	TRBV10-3	CAISGDGMREQYF	TGTGCCATCAGTGGGGATGGGATGCGGGAGCAGTACTTC
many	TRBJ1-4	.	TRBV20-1	CSARDRGQKLFF	TGCAGTGCTAGAGATCGGGGGCAAAAACTGTTTTTT
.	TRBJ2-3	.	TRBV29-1	CSVEDWARGEDTQYF	TGCAGCGTTGAAGATTGGGCCCGGGGTGAAGATACGCAGTATTTT
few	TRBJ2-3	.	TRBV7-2	CASSLLDTQYF	TGTGCCAGCAGCTTACTCGATACGCAGTATTTT
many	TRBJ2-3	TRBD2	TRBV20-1	CSAVKGTNPTDTQYF	TGCAGTGCTGTTAAAGGGACTAACCCCACAGATACGCAGTATTTT
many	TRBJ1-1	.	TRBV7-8	CASSPRVGGEAFF	TGTGCCAGCAGCCCTAGGGTCGGCGGTGAAGCTTTCTTT
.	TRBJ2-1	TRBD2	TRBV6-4	CARTSGRAYNEQFF	TGTGCCAGGACTAGCGGGAGGGCCTACAATGAGCAGTTCTTC
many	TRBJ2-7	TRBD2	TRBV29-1	CSVDLGTSGSTGTYEQYF	TGCAGCGTTGATCTGGGGACTAGTGGGAGCACGGGGACCTACGAGCAGTACTTC
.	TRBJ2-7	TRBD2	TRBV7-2	CASSSQLAGAGEQYF	TGTGCCAGCAGCTCCCAACTAGCGGGGGCGGGGGAGCAGTACTTC
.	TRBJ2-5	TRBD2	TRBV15	CATSALAGETQYF	TGTGCCACCAGCGCACTAGCGGGAGAGACCCAGTACTTC
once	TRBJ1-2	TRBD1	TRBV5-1	CASRLGQGYGYTF	TGCGCCAGCAGGTTGGGACAGGGGTATGGCTACACCTTC
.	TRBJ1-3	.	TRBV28	CARDRLSSGNTIYF	TGTGCTAGAGACAGGCTGAGCTCTGGAAACACCATATATTTT
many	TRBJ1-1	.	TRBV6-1	CASTSDSTLKAFF	TGTGCCAGCACCTCGGACAGTACCCTGAAAGCTTTCTTT
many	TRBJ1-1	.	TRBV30	CAWDIGDTEAFF	TGTGCCTGGGACATAGGGGACACTGAAGCTTTCTTT